These 19 T cell receptor beta chains were sequenced from one sample in a study of tumor-infiltrating lymphocytes in primary liver carcinoma. TCR beta cDNA was made from around 460 ng total RNA with a constant-region primer. Generation of the TCR beta libraries relied on three nested multiplex PCR rounds using slightly modified ARM-PCR. Two initial PCR rounds of 10 to 11 cycles each paired TRBV1-TRBV30 forward primers with a C-beta reverse primer. Each CDR3 protein gets one entry after TCRdb re-called the multiplex PCR reads with MiXCR. The sample contains about 99,000 distinct CDR3 sequences, about 70% of which appear only once. Joint extraction of RNA and DNA used roughly 19-33 mg of bulk tissue that was unsorted. The specimen was liver tumor tissue from sampling region 5. Sample subset: tumor region T5, tumor centre. These receptors originate from a woman aged 55 to 70 with primary liver carcinoma and hepatitis B virus infection.

This clonotype was counted many times. This rearrangement joins TRBV5-5 to TRBJ2-3, with 7 bases identical to TRBD2. Germline values: CDR1 SGHKS, CDR2 YYEKEE (reference sequence). The V segment lost 6 bases and the J segment 5 bases; nucleotides outside the gene matches: 12. The CDR3 has 15 residues. DNA for the CDR3: TGTGCCAGCACCTACTTAAGCGGGGCGCGAGATACGCAGTATTTT. This encodes CASTYLSGARDTQYF. Using reference TRBV5-5 and TRBJ2-3 for the parts outside the CDR3, the full variable domain is DAGVTQSPTHLIKTRGQQVTLRCSPISGHKSVSWYQQVLGQGPQFIFQYYEKEERGRGNFPDRFSARQFPNYSSELNVNALLLGDSALYLCASTYLSGARDTQYFGPGTRLTVL.

This clonotype was found once. Mismatch with germline at one junction end may stem from a read error. The chain has TRBV11-2 and TRBJ1-6; D remains unclear. CDR1 SGHAT and CDR2 FQNNGV come from the germline V gene. The CDR3 covers 15 residues. CDR3 sequence reads: CASSFTGPYNSPIHF. CDR3 coding DNA: TGTGCCAGCAGCTTTACTGGCCCATACAACTCACCCATCCACTTT.

Comments on this clonotype: A read error is possible here, since a much larger clone lies one base away. This chain uses TRBV14 with TRBJ2-1, with 13 bases fitting TRBD2. V was pared by 0 bases and J by 9 bases, with 11 bases of the junction left unmatched. The CDR3 sequence is 18 residues long. Looked up from germline, CDR1 is SGHDN and CDR2 is FVKESK. CDR3 residues: CASSQEVWGLAGIIEQFF. The CDR3 DNA is TGTGCCAGCAGCCAAGAAGTTTGGGGACTAGCGGGAATCATTGAGCAGTTCTTC. The full variable domain, its missing parts supplied by reference TRBV14 and TRBJ2-1, is EAGVTQFPSHSVIEKGQTVTLRCDPISGHDNLYWYRRVMGKEIKFLLHFVKESKQDESGMPNNRFLAERTGGTYSTLKVQPAELEDSGVYFCASSQEVWGLAGIIEQFFGPGTRLTVL.

On this clonotype: Possible read error: a much larger clone is one base away. In DNA, the CDR3 is TGTGCCAGCAGTTTATCGACAGGGACAGCTTTCTTT. It codes for CASSLSTGTAFF. This sequence joins TRBV28 and TRBJ1-1; 7 bases line up with TRBD1. The CDR3 contains 12 residues. With 1 base clipped from V and 10 bases from J, the junction kept 3 bases outside the gene matches. Germline CDR1 is MDHEN and CDR2 is SYDVKM. Looking up the rest from reference TRBV28 and TRBJ1-1 gives the full variable domain: DVKVTQSSRYLVKRTGEKVFLECVQDMDHENMFWYRQDPGLGLRLIYFSYDVKMKEKGDIPEGYSVSREKKERFSLILESASTNQTSMYLCASSLSTGTAFFGQGTRLTVV.

Only a few counts were recorded for this clonotype. One end of the junction is discordant with germline, which a read error may explain. The gene calls are TRBV4-1 and TRBJ2-2, with TRBD1 as a possible D gene (7 bases). This CDR3 has 16 residues. Germline V gene data show CDR1 as MGHRA and CDR2 as YSYEKL. The CDR3 DNA follows: TGCGTCAGCGGCCAAGATCGGAGCAGGGGGGCAGGGGAGCTGTTTTTT. It translates to CVSGQDRSRGAGELFF.

The gene calls are TRBV11-3 and TRBJ2-1, with a weak D call TRBD2 (7 bases). Germline V CDR1 and CDR2: SGHNT, YENEEA. V lost 4 bases to trimming and J lost 8 bases, with 24 bases between them. CDR3 length equals 17 residues. CDR3 DNA sequence: TGTGCCAGCAGCTCCCGGGGGGCGCGGACCACAGGCGATGAGCAGTTCTTC. Its translation: CASSSRGARTTGDEQFF.

By sample share, this clonotype is medium-sized (0.01 to 0.1%). The genes are TRBV28 and TRBJ2-3; D uncertain. Trimming removed 3 bases at V and 2 bases at J, with 9 bases between. Germline assignment: CDR1 MDHEN and CDR2 SYDVKM. The CDR3 spans 14 residues. The CDR3 nucleotides are TGTGCCAGCAGTTTTGTGGATTACACAGATACGCAGTATTTT. Translating it yields CASSFVDYTDTQYF.

This clonotype was recorded at least ten times. CDR3 sequence reads: CASSETGEVQPQHF. DNA for the CDR3: TGTGCCAGCAGTGAAACCGGCGAGGTTCAGCCCCAGCATTTT. This chain uses TRBV6-1 with TRBJ1-5; D gene unclear. The CDR3 spans 14 residues. From germline, CDR1 is MNHNS and CDR2 SASEGT. V dropped 2 bases and J dropped 6 bases, with 11 bases sitting between them.

Concerning this clonotype itself: In this CDR3 the conserved last residue, phenylalanine or tryptophan, is missing, so a read error is likely. It is unclear where the CDR3 begins or ends on the DNA, so no DNA is shown, and the CDR3 is as TCRdb lists it. The V and J genes are TRBV11-2 and TRBJ2-1; TRBD2, as called in the table, went unchecked against the DNA. The CDR3 length is 17 residues, termini included. CDR1 and CDR2 from the germline V gene are SGHAT and FQNNGV. CDR3 sequence reads: CASSGRLAGGPGDEQFV.

In the case of this clonotype: Germline and junction disagree at one end, which may indicate a read error. The rearrangement joins TRBV11-2 to TRBJ2-7, with D perhaps assigned TRBD1 or TRBD2 (6 bases each). CDR1 is SGHAT, CDR2 FQNNGV, per germline. This CDR3 is 16 amino acids long. The CDR3 region has the DNA TGTGTCAGCACGACTCCTGGGCAGGAGGCAAGGGGGGAGCATTACTTC. Its protein is CVSTTPGQEARGEHYF. The variable domain in full, with the rest retrieved from reference TRBV11-2 and TRBJ2-7, is EAGVAQSPRYKIIEKRQSVAFWCNPISGHATLYWYQQILGQGPKLLIQFQNNGVVDDSQLPKDRFSAERLKGVDSTLKIQPAKLEDSAVYLCVSTTPGQEARGEHYFGPGTRLTVT.

The sample holds a few counts of this clonotype. The V and J genes are TRBV11-1 and TRBJ1-6, with D unclear. This CDR3 spans 13 amino acids. Germline V CDR1 and CDR2: SGHAT, FQDESV (reference sequence). V was shortened by 5 bases and J by 7 bases, with 9 bases between the two germline ends. This chain's CDR3 is CASSRLWNSPLHF. CDR3 in DNA: TGTGCCAGCAGCCGTCTGTGGAATTCACCCCTCCACTTT.

Turning to this clonotype: The conserved closing phenylalanine or tryptophan is absent in this CDR3, likely reflecting a read error. J is TRBJ2-5 and V is TRBV4-2; 8 positions match TRBD2. The germline gives CDR1 LGHNA, CDR2 YNFKEQ. V shed 3 bases and J 2 bases; nucleotides not matched to a gene: 8. The CDR3 length is 16 residues. The CDR3: CASSHGGLEGQETQYS. CDR3 DNA: TGTGCCAGCAGCCATGGGGGACTAGAGGGTCAAGAGACCCAGTACTCC.

Ten or more counts support this clonotype. V and J are TRBV6-1 and TRBJ2-7, with 8 bases matching TRBD2. After removal of 7 bases from V and 1 base from J, the junction contained 9 bases not matched to a gene. The CDR3 length is 15 residues. The germline CDR1 and CDR2 sequences are MNHNS and SASEGT. The CDR3 sequence: CASNPTGGDSYEQYF. The CDR3, as DNA: TGTGCCAGCAACCCAACGGGGGGGGATTCCTACGAGCAGTACTTC.

The chain combines TRBV11-2 with TRBJ2-2; 7 nucleotides line up with TRBD2. The CDR3 has 17 residues. Germline CDR1 SGHAT, CDR2 FQNNGV. Trimming at V came to 0 bases and at J to 9 bases, leaving 13 bases not matched to a gene. DNA for the CDR3: TGTGCCAGCAGCTTAGATAGTAGGCTAGCGGTCTCCCGGGAGCTGTTTTTT. This encodes CASSLDSRLAVSRELFF.

V gene TRBV6-5 combines with J gene TRBJ2-7; unclear D gene. The CDR3 has 15 residues. Germline V lookup: CDR1 MNHEY, CDR2 SVGAGI. Trimming pared 2 bases from V and 4 bases from J, leaving 15 bases between. The CDR3 loop reads CASSYRFTDSYEQYF. For the CDR3, the DNA is TGTGCCAGCAGTTACAGGTTTACGGATTCATACGAGCAGTACTTC.

About this clonotype itself: One junction end does not reproduce the germline sequence, and a read error may be involved. The chain employs TRBV6-5 and TRBJ2-7, with 7 bases identical to TRBD1. CDR1 is MNHEY and CDR2 is SVGAGI in the germline V gene. The CDR3 is 14 residues long. CDR3 protein: CVSSYSQGAYEQYF. Here the CDR3 DNA reads TGTGTCAGCAGTTACAGTCAGGGGGCCTACGAGCAGTACTTC.

With respect to this clonotype: The final CDR3 position lacks the conserved phenylalanine or tryptophan, pointing to a likely read error. The DNA is left out, because the CDR3 cannot be placed on it with certainty; the CDR3 is given as TCRdb lists it. This chain links TRBV29-1 with TRBJ1-2; TRBD1, the table's D call, lacks a check against the DNA. The CDR3 totals 12 residues, both ends included. Germline lookup yields CDR1 SQVTM and CDR2 ANQGSEA. CDR3 residues: CSVEDRGYGYIP.

To note about this clonotype: In this CDR3 the conserved last residue, phenylalanine or tryptophan, is missing, so a read error is likely. The chain is built from TRBV11-2 and TRBJ2-1; the D gene is possibly TRBD1 (6 bases). The CDR3 runs 14 residues. The germline gives CDR1 SGHAT, CDR2 FQNNGV. CDR3 DNA sequence: TGTGCCTGCAGCTTAGGGTCTAGCAGGGGTGAGCAGTTCCTC. This codes for CACSLGSSRGEQFL.

About this clonotype: A much larger clone differs by one base, so this may be a read error. It is likely a read error, because the conserved phenylalanine at the end of the CDR3 is missing. The rearrangement links TRBV28 to TRBJ2-7; D is possibly TRBD1 (6 bases). The CDR3 consists of 14 residues. Germline V lookup: CDR1 MDHEN, CDR2 SYDVKM. The V end lost 7 bases, the J end lost 2 bases, and 15 bases lay between the germline ends. CDR3 residues: CASTIDRSPYEQYL. CDR3 coding DNA: TGTGCCAGCACTATCGACAGGTCGCCCTACGAGCAGTACTTA.